A selection of T cell receptor beta chains follows, all from one sample in a study of blood T cells in healthy people across ages. TCRdb reanalysed the 5' RACE reads using MiXCR and keeps one entry per CDR3 protein. In the table there are about 1.8 million distinct CDR3 sequences, roughly 49% of which are singletons. The sequenced material came from blood. The receptors stem from a woman aged 40 to 50 in good health. Each CDR3 is given with its conserved first and last residue. The D gene is left open where the match is weak. A clone size is listed for some rows: how often the clone was seen (once, few, many), or a class if it is expanded.

v_gene	j_gene	abundance	d_gene	CDR3nt	CDR3aa
TRBV7-8	TRBJ2-1	NA	TRBD2	TGTGCCAGCAGCAGCCTTATGACTAGCGGGGGGCTCCTTTACAATGAGCAGTTCTTC	CASSSLMTSGGLLYNEQFF
TRBV28	TRBJ2-7	NA	TRBD2	TGTGCCAGCAGTTTTCAGCGGGGGTTCTACGAGCAGTACTTC	CASSFQRGFYEQYF
TRBV14	TRBJ1-2	NA	NA	TGTGCCAGCAGCCAAGATTTCCCGTATGGCTACACCTTC	CASSQDFPYGYTF
TRBV15	TRBJ2-5	NA	TRBD2	TGTGCCACCAGCAGAGATCCCCAGACTAGCGGTGAGCAGTACTTC	CATSRDPQTSGEQYF
TRBV12-3/TRBV12-4	TRBJ1-4	few	NA	TGTGCCAGCAGCCTCGGGGCACTACAATCGGAAAAACTGTTTTTT	CASSLGALQSEKLFF
TRBV7-9	TRBJ2-1	few	NA	TGTGCCAGCAGTGTCCCAAACACAGGGTCGAATCCTTTCCACTACAATGAGCAGTTCTTC	CASSVPNTGSNPFHYNEQFF
TRBV20-1	TRBJ1-5	NA	NA	TGCAGTGCTGCAGGGGATAGCAATCAGCCCCAGCATTTT	CSAAGDSNQPQHF
TRBV6-5	TRBJ2-1	few	NA	TGTGCCAGCAGTTCCCGACCTACTAGCTTCGAGGGCAATGAGCAGTTCTTC	CASSSRPTSFEGNEQFF
TRBV18	TRBJ2-5	NA	NA	TGTGCCAGCTCACCACCGAGGAAGGGTGCGACAGACCAAGAGACCCAGTACTTC	CASSPPRKGATDQETQYF
TRBV20-1	TRBJ1-2	NA	TRBD1	TGCAGTGCTACACAGGGGGTGAAGGGCTACACCTTC	CSATQGVKGYTF
TRBV13	TRBJ2-4	few	NA	TGTGCCAGCAGCTCACGCTTGAGGGGCAAAAACATTCAGTACTTC	CASSSRLRGKNIQYF
TRBV27	TRBJ1-2	NA	NA	TGTGCCAGCAGCCCAGGGAATTGGGATGGCTACACCTTC	CASSPGNWDGYTF
TRBV5-6	TRBJ2-7	NA	TRBD1	TGTGCCAGCAGCCGCACCCGGACAGGGATCACCTACGAGCAGTACTTC	CASSRTRTGITYEQYF
TRBV12-3/TRBV12-4	TRBJ2-4	NA	TRBD1	TGTGCCAGCAGAGGGACAGGGGAAAACATTCAGTACTTC	CASRGTGENIQYF
TRBV2	TRBJ2-3	NA	TRBD2	TGTGCCAGCAGTGACCCGGGACTAGCGGGGAGCACAGATACGCAGTATTTT	CASSDPGLAGSTDTQYF
TRBV20-1	TRBJ2-5	few	NA	TGCAGTGCTAGTACCGTCGCTGGAGCTCAAGAGACCCAGTACTTC	CSASTVAGAQETQYF
TRBV5-1	TRBJ2-5	few	TRBD1	TGCGCCAGCAGCTTTCGATCGGACAGGGGGCAAGAGACCCAGTACTTC	CASSFRSDRGQETQYF
TRBV20-1	TRBJ1-2	few	NA	TGCAGTGGCCTAGCCCCCATCGGGGGAGGGTATGGCTACACCTTC	CSGLAPIGGGYGYTF
TRBV29-1	TRBJ1-5	NA	NA	TGCAGCGTTGCAGAGAATAGCAATCAGCCCCAGCATTTT	CSVAENSNQPQHF
TRBV13	TRBJ2-5	NA	TRBD2	TGTGCCAGCAGCCCCCAGGGACTAGCGGTGTTAGAGACCCAGTACTTC	CASSPQGLAVLETQYF
TRBV6-5	TRBJ2-1	NA	TRBD2	TGTGCCAGCAGTTACGGTCTGGCGGGGGGTGTCAATGAGCAGTTCTTC	CASSYGLAGGVNEQFF
TRBV20-1	TRBJ1-5	NA	TRBD1	TGCAGTGCTATACGTTCCGGGACAGGGTATAGCAATCAGCCCCAGCATTTT	CSAIRSGTGYSNQPQHF
TRBV4-1	TRBJ2-5	NA	NA	TGCGCCAGCAGCCCACACGACAGGCAAGAGACCCAGTACTTC	CASSPHDRQETQYF
TRBV4-2	TRBJ1-1	NA	TRBD1	TGTGCCAGCAGCCAAGGGGGCAGGGGGGACACTGAAGCTTTCTTT	CASSQGGRGDTEAFF
TRBV5-5	TRBJ1-5	few	TRBD1	TGTGCCAGCAGCTTGCTATGGCAGGGGGGCAATCAGCCCCAGCATTTT	CASSLLWQGGNQPQHF
TRBV14	TRBJ2-1	NA	TRBD2	TGTGCCAGCAGCCAGCTCACGGGACTACCAGGCAGTGAGCAGTTCTTC	CASSQLTGLPGSEQFF
TRBV11-2	TRBJ2-4	NA	TRBD2	TGTGCCAGCAGTTACCCCCCAACGGGAGGGGGGACATACCAACCGGACATTCAGTACTTC	CASSYPPTGGGTYQPDIQYF
TRBV7-2	TRBJ2-7	many	TRBD1	TGTGCCAGCAGCTTAGACAGGGGAAACGAGCAGTACTTC	CASSLDRGNEQYF
TRBV6-2/TRBV6-3	TRBJ2-1	few	TRBD2	TGTGCCAGCAGTCCCCTAGCGGGGTTGGGCTACAATGAGCAGTTCTTC	CASSPLAGLGYNEQFF
TRBV6-5	TRBJ1-1	few	NA	TGTGCCAGCAAGCAGTGGACAGTGAACACTGAAGCTTTCTTT	CASKQWTVNTEAFF
TRBV21-1	TRBJ1-2	NA	NA	TGTGCCATTCGGACAGACACCAACTATGGCTACACCTTC	CAIRTDTNYGYTF
TRBV3-1	TRBJ2-5	NA	NA	TGTGCCAGCAGCCAAGAGTGGGGAGCCGTAGAGACCCAGTACTTC	CASSQEWGAVETQYF
TRBV6-6	TRBJ1-2	NA	NA	TGTGCCAGCAGTTACATACCGGAAGATGGCTACACCTTC	CASSYIPEDGYTF
TRBV13	TRBJ2-3	few	NA	TGTGCCAGCAGCCGTGCTAAGGATACGCAGTATTTT	CASSRAKDTQYF
TRBV10-3	TRBJ2-7	NA	NA	TGTGCCTCCCATGAAACAGGGTCCTACGAGCAGTACTTC	CASHETGSYEQYF
TRBV5-6	TRBJ2-7	NA	NA	TGTGCCAGCAGCCCGGAAGGAGGGGCTTTGCCCTACGAGCAGTACTTC	CASSPEGGALPYEQYF
TRBV4-2	TRBJ1-6	NA	NA	TGTGCCAGCAGCCAAGATTGGCGCTCCAATTCACCCCTCCACTTT	CASSQDWRSNSPLHF
TRBV7-9	TRBJ1-2	NA	NA	TGTGCCAGCAGCTCCAGCGCTCGCCCCCAGGGAGGCTACACCTTC	CASSSSARPQGGYTF
TRBV6-2/TRBV6-3	TRBJ2-3	NA	TRBD1	TGTGCCAGCAGTTACCCACAGGGGTGGGATACGCAGTATTTT	CASSYPQGWDTQYF
TRBV6-5	TRBJ1-2	once	NA	TGTGCCAGCAGAAGACCGTCGGACTACTATGGCTACACCTTC	CASRRPSDYYGYTF
TRBV29-1	TRBJ2-3	few	TRBD2	TGCAGCGTTGAAGATTATCGAGCGGGGGTCACAGATACGCAGTATTTT	CSVEDYRAGVTDTQYF
TRBV29-1	TRBJ2-5	many	NA	TGCAGCGCCCTCCGCCAGGGATTTCAAGAGACCCAGTACTTC	CSALRQGFQETQYF
TRBV9	TRBJ2-4	NA	TRBD2	TGTGCCAGCAGCCCGCTAGCGGGGGGTCAACTAGCCAAAAACATTCAGTACTTC	CASSPLAGGQLAKNIQYF
TRBV29-1	TRBJ2-7	NA	NA	TGCAGCGTTGCGGTCTCGACCTACGAGCAGTACTTC	CSVAVSTYEQYF
TRBV6-6	TRBJ1-3	few	NA	TGTGCCAGCAGTTACTCCGACTTTGGAAACACCATATATTTT	CASSYSDFGNTIYF
TRBV24-1	TRBJ2-5	few	NA	TGTGCCACCAGTGAGTCGAGTTTACAAGAGACCCAGTACTTC	CATSESSLQETQYF
TRBV10-3	TRBJ1-6	NA	TRBD1	TGTGCCAGCCAGTCCGGGACAGTCAATTCACCCCTCCACTTT	CASQSGTVNSPLHF
TRBV25-1	TRBJ1-2	few	NA	TGTGCCAGCAGTGAATCGTATATACAAGCTAACTATGGCTACACCTTC	CASSESYIQANYGYTF
TRBV6-5	TRBJ2-1	NA	TRBD2	TGTGCCAGCAGTTACGACGGGGGGTCTTACAATGAGCAGTTCTTC	CASSYDGGSYNEQFF
TRBV18	TRBJ2-1	NA	TRBD1	TGTGCCAGCTCACCGGACAGGGCTGGGGAGACCCAGTTCTTC	CASSPDRAGETQFF
TRBV20-1	TRBJ2-1	NA	NA	TGCAGTGCTAGTCCCAGGAGGGGGGACTACAATGAGCAGTTCTTC	CSASPRRGDYNEQFF
TRBV20-1	TRBJ2-5	NA	NA	TGCAGTGCTGAGAGCGGAGACCAAGAGACCCAGTACTTC	CSAESGDQETQYF
TRBV9	TRBJ2-1	NA	NA	TGTGCCAGCAGCGTAGAGGGCGGACTCGCCTACAATGAGCAGTTCTTC	CASSVEGGLAYNEQFF
TRBV28	TRBJ2-1	NA	NA	TGTGCCAGCAGTTTCCGGGGGGCAGTTTCGGATGAGCAGTTCTTC	CASSFRGAVSDEQFF
TRBV12-3/TRBV12-4	TRBJ2-1	few	TRBD2	TGTGCCAGCAGTCTGTATTTGGGACTAGCGGGTTACAATGAGCAGTTCTTC	CASSLYLGLAGYNEQFF